The next 22 T cell receptor beta chains were all read from a single sample in a study of shared clonotypes between healthy human individuals (TCRdb year 2020). The receptor library was made with the immunoSEQ multiplex PCR assay. TCRdb carries this immuneACCESS record with in-frame sequences only. Its versions omit some clonotypes, under half of them owing to an unresolved V gene in the studies checked, with the rest unexplained. This sample holds some 1 million clones; 65% to 75% were observed only once. Together, the top ten hold roughly 1.5% of the sample. Sequenced sample: memory CD4+ T cells sorted from blood. In light of the paper, this sample's cell subset or site label describes: CD45RA-negative fraction. The receptors were gathered from a man between 18 and 35 years old in good health.

The chain is built from TRBV10-3 and TRBJ2-3; 13 bases match TRBD2. The CDR3 consists of 13 residues. Germline values: CDR1 ENHRY, CDR2 SYGVKD. V was pared by 10 bases and J by 6 bases, with 4 bases of the junction left unmatched. In nucleotides, the CDR3 is TGTGCCACACGGACTAGCGGGAGCGATACGCAGTATTTT. This sequence encodes CATRTSGSDTQYF.

The DNA of the CDR3 is TGTGCCAGCAGCATGGACAGGAGGGCAGATACGCAGTATTTT. It specifies CASSMDRRADTQYF. The V call is TRBV6-4, the J call TRBJ2-3; TRBD1 might be the D (7 bases). The CDR3 spans 14 residues. V lost 6 bases and J lost 4, with 14 bases in between. CDR1 is MRHNA, CDR2 SNTAGT, per germline.

The chain has TRBV28 and TRBJ2-7, with D maybe TRBD1 (5 bases). V gave up 5 bases and J gave up 2 bases, with 22 bases separating them. The V gene's germline CDR1 is MDHEN and CDR2 SYDVKM. The CDR3 has 17 residues. CDR3 amino acids: CASSIGPSAGKPYEQYF. The CDR3 DNA reads as TGTGCCAGCAGTATAGGCCCCTCGGCAGGGAAACCCTACGAGCAGTACTTC. Drawing the rest from reference TRBV28 and TRBJ2-7, the complete variable domain is DVKVTQSSRYLVKRTGEKVFLECVQDMDHENMFWYRQDPGLGLRLIYFSYDVKMKEKGDIPEGYSVSREKKERFSLILESASTNQTSMYLCASSIGPSAGKPYEQYFGPGTRLTVT.

This clone was counted a few times. The rearrangement links TRBV28 to TRBJ2-2; 7 bases line up with TRBD1. This CDR3 comprises 17 residues. Germline CDR1 is MDHEN and CDR2 is SYDVKM. V lost 7 bases to trimming and J lost 8 bases; unmatched junction nucleotides: 19. CDR3 nucleotides: TGTGCCAGCACCTTTACCCTACAGGGGACCGGGGTGGGGGAGCTGTTTTTT. Protein sequence: CASTFTLQGTGVGELFF.

The CDR3 DNA is TGTGCCAGCAGTCTACCGGGACAGGGAAACATTCAGTACTTC. Translation: CASSLPGQGNIQYF. The V call is TRBV7-9, the J call TRBJ2-4; TRBD1 agrees at 9 bases. The CDR3 contains 14 residues. CDR1 is SEHNR and CDR2 is FQNEAQ in the germline V gene (reference sequence). Germline trimming cut 6 bases from V and 6 bases from J; bases unmatched to any gene: 6. The variable domain in full, completed from reference TRBV7-9 and TRBJ2-4, reads DTGVSQNPRHKITKRGQNVTFRCDPISEHNRLYWYRQTLGQGPEFLTYFQNEAQLEKSRLLSDRFSAERPKGSFSTLEIQRTEQGDSAMYLCASSLPGQGNIQYFGAGTRLSVL.

This clone was seen a single time. The J gene is TRBJ1-2, the V gene TRBV28; D ambiguous. Germline V gene sequence: CDR1 MDHEN, CDR2 SYDVKM. CDR3 length: 12 amino acids. V lost 6 bases and J 2 bases, leaving 7 bases between the germline ends. CDR3 loop: CASRWRNYGYTF. DNA of the CDR3: TGTGCCAGCAGATGGCGGAACTATGGCTACACCTTC.

V usage is TRBV18 and J usage is TRBJ1-5; D possibly corresponds to TRBD1 (6 bases). V lost 8 bases to trimming and J lost 7 bases, with 18 bases between them. CDR3 length: 14 amino acids. Per germline, CDR1 KGHSH and CDR2 LQKENI. In DNA form, the CDR3 reads TGTGCCAGCGCCCCGGGGGGGCAGGGGCAGCCCCAGCATTTT. Residues: CASAPGGQGQPQHF.

The chain recombines TRBV6-1 with TRBJ1-1; D is ambiguous. V gave up 0 bases and J gave up 10 bases, with 12 bases separating them. Germline V lookup: CDR1 MNHNS, CDR2 SASEGT. There are 13 residues in the CDR3. CDR3 DNA: TGTGCCAGCAGTGAAGCCCGGCCTCGGTCAGCTTTCTTT. This gives the protein CASSEARPRSAFF.

This chain links TRBV6-1 with TRBJ2-7; TRBD1 or TRBD2 may be the D gene (6 bases each). Trimming removed 7 bases from V and 3 bases from J, with 16 bases in between. Germline assignment: CDR1 MNHNS and CDR2 SASEGT. There are 14 residues in the CDR3. The CDR3 sequence: CASNGGRNFYEQYF. DNA for the CDR3: TGTGCCAGCAACGGGGGCAGGAACTTCTACGAGCAGTACTTC.

The chain recombines TRBV6-6 with TRBJ2-7; 7 bases agree with TRBD2. CDR1 is MNHNY, CDR2 SVGAGI, per germline (reference sequence). The V and J ends lost 7 bases and 3 bases, in that order; junction bases with no gene match: 6. The CDR3 runs 13 residues. The CDR3 DNA reads as TGTGCCAGCAAGGGGACTACCTTCTACGAGCAGTACTTC. Its translation: CASKGTTFYEQYF.

V usage is TRBV6-6 and J usage is TRBJ2-7, with 7 bases aligning to TRBD2. Trimming removed 4 bases from V and 7 bases from J; junction bases left unmatched: 4. The CDR3 is 12 residues long. CDR1 MNHNY and CDR2 SVGAGI come from the germline V gene (reference sequence). CDR3 coding DNA: TGTGCCAGCAGTTCCCCGGGGGGAGAGCAGTACTTC. It translates to CASSSPGGEQYF.

This chain uses TRBV6-5 with TRBJ2-1; 7 nucleotides agree with TRBD1. Germline V lookup: CDR1 MNHEY, CDR2 SVGAGI. The CDR3 consists of 13 residues. V was clipped by 4 bases and J by 7 bases; unmatched bases: 4. CDR3 sequence: CASSWAGGNEQFF. For the CDR3, the DNA is TGTGCCAGCAGTTGGGCAGGGGGAAATGAGCAGTTCTTC.

The V call is TRBV18, the J call TRBJ2-1; TRBD1 is a possible D gene (5 bases). The germline V gene has CDR1 KGHSH and CDR2 LQKENI. CDR3 length equals 15 residues. Trimming cost V 2 bases and J 8 bases, with 16 bases left between them. The CDR3 nucleotides are TGTGCCAGCTCACCAGGCATCAGGGTGGGCGATGAGCAGTTCTTC. Residues: CASSPGIRVGDEQFF.

The chain carries TRBV4-3 and TRBJ2-3; the match to TRBD2 covers 7 bases. The V segment lost 0 bases and the J segment 2 bases; nucleotides outside the gene matches: 8. CDR1 is LGHNA, CDR2 YSLEER, per germline. The CDR3 has 17 amino acids. CDR3: CASSQDGGRAPTDTQYF. The DNA of the CDR3 is TGCGCCAGCAGCCAAGACGGAGGGAGGGCCCCCACAGATACGCAGTATTTT.

The J gene is TRBJ1-3, the V gene TRBV2, with no clear D. The V end lost 3 bases, the J end lost 3 bases, and 12 bases lay between the germline ends. CDR3 length: 15 residues. Germline lookup yields CDR1 SNHLY and CDR2 FYNNEI. The CDR3 reads CASSDSYSRGNTIYF. The CDR3 DNA is TGTGCCAGCAGTGACTCGTACAGTCGTGGAAACACCATATATTTT. The variable domain in full, completed from reference TRBV2 and TRBJ1-3, reads EPEVTQTPSHQVTQMGQEVILRCVPISNHLYFYWYRQILGQKVEFLVSFYNNEISEKSEIFDDQFSVERPDGSNFTLKIRSTKLEDSAMYFCASSDSYSRGNTIYFGEGSWLTVV.

The chain is built from TRBV30 and TRBJ1-1, with 9 bases matching TRBD1. The V gene's germline CDR1 is GTSNPN and CDR2 SVGIG (reference sequence). Losses at the gene ends were 3 bases for V and 0 bases for J; bases not matched to a gene: 2. The CDR3 is 14 residues long. The CDR3 sequence is CAWSRQGVNTEAFF. Here the CDR3 DNA reads TGTGCCTGGAGCCGACAGGGGGTGAACACTGAAGCTTTCTTT. The full variable domain, completed using reference TRBV30 and TRBJ1-1, is SQTIHQWPATLVQPVGSPLSLECTVEGTSNPNLYWYRQAAGRGLQLLFYSVGIGQISSEVPQNLSASRPQDRQFILSSKKLLLSDSGFYLCAWSRQGVNTEAFFGQGTRLTVV.

The chain has TRBV5-6 and TRBJ2-7, with TRBD1 matching 7 bases. Germline trimming cut 4 bases from V and 3 bases from J; bases unmatched to any gene: 4. Germline V gives CDR1 SGHDT, CDR2 YYEEEE. This CDR3 is 13 amino acids long. The chain's CDR3 is CASSGGQLYEQYF. In DNA, the CDR3 is TGTGCCAGCAGCGGGGGACAGCTCTACGAGCAGTACTTC.

V usage is TRBV18 and J usage is TRBJ2-7, with 9 bases lining up with TRBD1. The CDR3 extends over 15 amino acids. J lost 2 bases, V lost 5 bases, and 7 bases had no gene match. Germline lookup yields CDR1 KGHSH and CDR2 LQKENI. In DNA form, the CDR3 reads TGTGCCAGCTCAACCCAGGGACAGGGCCCCTACGAGCAGTACTTC. As protein: CASSTQGQGPYEQYF.

V usage is TRBV19 and J usage is TRBJ2-3; TRBD2 is a possible D gene (5 bases). Germline values: CDR1 LNHDA, CDR2 SQIVND (reference sequence). The CDR3 runs 12 residues. Trimming removed 3 bases at V and 7 bases at J, with 8 bases between. Here the CDR3 DNA reads TGTGCCAGTAGTATGGCGGGCTATACGCAGTATTTT. Translated: CASSMAGYTQYF.

The chain combines TRBV2 with TRBJ1-5; D is unresolved. Between the trimmed V and J ends, which lost 5 bases and 4 bases, there was a span of 18 bases. This CDR3 spans 16 amino acids. Germline CDR1 SNHLY, CDR2 FYNNEI. The CDR3: CASSIGWAGGNQPQHF. CDR3 sequence (DNA): TGTGCCAGCAGTATAGGGTGGGCAGGAGGTAATCAGCCCCAGCATTTT.

The V gene is TRBV10-3, the J gene TRBJ2-7; possibly TRBD2 for D (7 bases). Germline assignment: CDR1 ENHRY and CDR2 SYGVKD. V lost 4 bases and J 4 bases, leaving 17 bases between the germline ends. The CDR3 extends over 15 amino acids. CDR3 loop: CAISGRGIGGYEQYF. The CDR3 DNA sequence: TGTGCCATCAGTGGGCGGGGGATAGGGGGTTACGAGCAGTACTTC.

CDR3: CASKTGSGRETGELFF. The CDR3 DNA reads as TGTGCCAGCAAAACGGGGAGCGGGAGAGAAACCGGGGAGCTGTTTTTT. The chain joins TRBV5-4 to TRBJ2-2; 8 bases map to TRBD2. J lost 5 bases, V lost 6 bases, and 12 bases had no gene match. The CDR3 is 16 residues long. Germline loops: CDR1 SGHNT, CDR2 YYREEE (reference sequence).